This T cell receptor beta chain was captured in a study of blood T cell repertoires in COVID-19. Across the whole study: Material from acute and convalescent COVID-19 was sourced from the United States, Italy and Spain. The cDNA or gDNA used as material had been derived from T cells, B-cell-depleted T cells, or PBMCs.

Sequencing was performed with immunoSEQ multiplex PCR; in TCRdb, only in-frame clones are kept and a portion is missing. The sample yields just under 45,000 clones, 75% to 90% seen once. The sample taken for sequencing was peripheral blood. This clonotype originated in a woman aged 80 or older in a cohort sampled during active or convalescent COVID-19.

The CDR3 DNA reads as TGTGCCAGTAGGTCCACAGGGTACGAGCAGTACTTC. Protein: CASRSTGYEQYF. The rearrangement joins TRBV19 to TRBJ2-7, with D possibly TRBD1 on 6 matching bases. The V gene's germline CDR1 is LNHDA and CDR2 SQIVND (reference sequence). The CDR3 spans 12 residues. Trimming took 6 bases from V and 4 from J, leaving 10 bases between them.